The 24 T cell receptor beta chains below were found in one sample sequenced in a study of PD-1 blockade in mismatch repair-deficient tumors (dated by TCRdb to 2017 to 2019). The library was made by the immunoSEQ multiplex PCR assay. This is the immuneACCESS table as TCRdb keeps it, with only in-frame sequences that have V and J called. A part of the clones is gone; compared with another copy, unresolved V genes explain less than half, and the rest is unexplained. This sample comprises roughly 38,000 clones, approximately 80% of them detected only once. About 1% of the sample lies in the top ten. The specimen was PBMCs, collected approximately 41 weeks after starting pembrolizumab. These receptors all stem from an adult with mismatch repair-deficient cancer.

This chain joins TRBV7-9 and TRBJ1-3; D ambiguous. Trimming stripped 2 bases from V and 0 bases from J, with 8 bases between. CDR3 length equals 15 residues. Germline V gene lookup returns CDR1 SEHNR and CDR2 FQNEAQ (reference sequence). The CDR3 region is CASSLMASSGNTIYF. CDR3 DNA sequence: TGTGCCAGCAGCTTAATGGCTTCCTCTGGAAACACCATATATTTT.

The J gene is TRBJ2-4, the V gene TRBV27; D perhaps matches TRBD2 (5 bases). The germline V and J ends were trimmed by 6 bases and 6 bases, with 12 bases remaining between them. The CDR3 totals 13 residues. Germline V gene data show CDR1 as MNHEY and CDR2 as SMNVEV (reference sequence). The CDR3 DNA reads as TGTGCCAGCAGGCCCGGGAACACAAACATTCAGTACTTC. Translated: CASRPGNTNIQYF.

The J gene is TRBJ1-2, the V gene TRBV28; TRBD1 agrees at 8 bases. CDR1 and CDR2 (germline): MDHEN, SYDVKM. V lost 4 bases and J lost 2; bases outside the gene matches: 6. The CDR3 has 15 residues. The DNA of the CDR3 is TGTGCCAGCAGTTCCCGGACAGGGTACAACTATGGCTACACCTTC. Translated: CASSSRTGYNYGYTF.

CDR3 nucleotide sequence: TGTGCCAGCTCACCCCGGGACAGGGGTGCGACTGGGGCCAACGTCCTGACTTTC. Its translation is CASSPRDRGATGANVLTF. The V call is TRBV18, the J call TRBJ2-6, with 10 nucleotides matching TRBD1. The CDR3 sequence is 18 residues long. CDR1 and CDR2 from the germline V gene are KGHSH and LQKENI. V shed 3 bases, J shed 2 bases, and the junction held 7 bases outside the gene matches.

This clone occurred a few times. The V gene is TRBV6-6, the J gene TRBJ2-7, with TRBD2 matching over 7 bases. This CDR3 region has 12 residues. The V gene's germline CDR1 is MNHNY and CDR2 SVGAGI (reference sequence). After removal of 4 bases from V and 7 bases from J, the junction contained 4 bases not matched to a gene. The CDR3 sequence is CASSSSGTEQYF. CDR3 coding DNA: TGTGCCAGCAGTTCGAGCGGGACTGAGCAGTACTTC.

V gene TRBV28 combines with J gene TRBJ1-6; tentatively, D is TRBD1 (5 bases). The germline V gene has CDR1 MDHEN and CDR2 SYDVKM. The CDR3 is 16 amino acids. V lost 3 bases to trimming and J lost 14 bases, with 23 bases between them. CDR3 sequence reads: CASSLLSRPLGGTLHF. As DNA, the CDR3 is TGTGCCAGCAGTTTGCTATCAAGGCCGTTGGGGGGAACCCTCCACTTT.

The chain joins TRBV11-2 to TRBJ2-1; no firm D call. This CDR3 is 13 amino acids long. In germline, CDR1 is SGHAT, CDR2 FQNNGV. V lost 1 base and J lost 3, with 4 bases in between. Here the CDR3 reads CASSLGLYNEQFF. CDR3 coding DNA: TGTGCCAGCAGCTTAGGACTCTACAATGAGCAGTTCTTC.

The CDR3 sequence: CASSPSRQNTEAFF. In DNA, the CDR3 is TGTGCCAGCTCACCGTCAAGACAGAACACTGAAGCTTTCTTT. V is TRBV18 and J is TRBJ1-1; D uncertain. This CDR3 region has 14 residues. Trimming removed 3 bases at V and 1 base at J, with 9 bases between. Germline V gene lookup returns CDR1 KGHSH and CDR2 LQKENI.

This chain joins TRBV5-5 and TRBJ1-2; D remains ambiguous. The CDR3 is 12 amino acids. CDR1 and CDR2 from the germline V gene are SGHKS and YYEKEE (reference sequence). Trimming cost V 0 bases and J 4 bases, with 4 bases left between them. The CDR3 reads CASSLGVYGYTF. The CDR3 bases are TGTGCCAGCAGCTTGGGAGTCTATGGCTACACCTTC.

The chain carries TRBV28 and TRBJ1-1; maybe TRBD1 (5 bases). Germline CDR1 MDHEN, CDR2 SYDVKM. CDR3 length: 14 amino acids. Deletions cut 5 bases from V and 1 base from J, with 11 bases between. CDR3 sequence (DNA): TGTGCCAGCAGTCCCCTGACAGAGAACACTGAAGCTTTCTTT. Amino acids: CASSPLTENTEAFF.

The chain couples TRBV30 to TRBJ1-1; 7 bases fit TRBD1. Trimming removed 2 bases from V and 9 bases from J; junction bases left unmatched: 6. Germline loops: CDR1 GTSNPN, CDR2 SVGIG (reference sequence). This CDR3 region has 12 residues. In DNA, the CDR3 is TGTGCCTGGAGTTATCGGGACAGAAAAGCTTTCTTT. Amino acids: CAWSYRDRKAFF.

The chain recombines TRBV27 with TRBJ2-1; TRBD2 matches at 13 bases. CDR1 MNHEY and CDR2 SMNVEV come from the germline V gene (reference sequence). The trim removed 2 bases at V and 15 bases at J, leaving 4 bases unmatched. CDR3 length equals 13 residues. CDR3 nucleotide sequence: TGTGCCAGCAGTTTAGCGGGACTAGCGGGAAGGTTCTTC. Its protein product is CASSLAGLAGRFF.

The chain recombines TRBV7-3 with TRBJ2-3, with D possibly being TRBD1 (5 bases). Deletions cut 5 bases from V and 7 bases from J, with 13 bases between. Germline lookup yields CDR1 SGHTA and CDR2 FQGTGA. The CDR3 contains 13 residues. The CDR3: CASSIGVTNTQYF. For the CDR3, the DNA is TGTGCCAGCAGCATAGGGGTAACCAATACGCAGTATTTT.

V gene TRBV18 combines with J gene TRBJ2-3; 14 nucleotides agree with TRBD2. The CDR3 runs 17 residues. Germline CDR1 KGHSH, CDR2 LQKENI. After removal of 3 bases from V and 1 base from J, the junction contained 3 bases not matched to a gene. The CDR3 bases are TGTGCCAGCTCACCTCCGGGACTAGCGGGAGGCACAGATACGCAGTATTTT. Translation gives CASSPPGLAGGTDTQYF.

The chain employs TRBV6-1 and TRBJ2-1; the match to TRBD1 covers 9 bases. CDR1 and CDR2 from the germline V gene are MNHNS and SASEGT. This CDR3 has 18 amino acids. The V and J ends lost 0 bases and 4 bases, in that order; junction bases with no gene match: 10. The CDR3 DNA follows: TGTGCCAGCAGTGAAGCTACTCCTGGGACAGGGATTTACAATGAGCAGTTCTTC. Protein: CASSEATPGTGIYNEQFF.

The CDR3 DNA reads as TGTGCCAGTTCCCGGGACAGAGACACAGATACGCAGTATTTT. Translation: CASSRDRDTDTQYF. V is TRBV19 and J is TRBJ2-3; 7 positions match TRBD1. The junction had 7 bases not matched to a gene; V was cut back by 8 bases and J by 2 bases. The CDR3 extends over 14 amino acids. CDR1 LNHDA and CDR2 SQIVND come from the germline V gene (reference sequence).

The chain recombines TRBV14 with TRBJ1-3, with D perhaps matching TRBD1 (5 bases). Germline CDR1 and CDR2: SGHDN and FVKESK. Between the trimmed V and J ends, which lost 0 bases and 2 bases, there was a span of 8 bases. The CDR3 extends over 15 amino acids. CDR3 in amino acids: CASSQEGRAGNTIYF. Here the CDR3 DNA reads TGTGCCAGCAGCCAAGAAGGCAGGGCTGGAAACACCATATATTTT. The whole variable domain, filled in from reference TRBV14 and TRBJ1-3, reads EAGVTQFPSHSVIEKGQTVTLRCDPISGHDNLYWYRRVMGKEIKFLLHFVKESKQDESGMPNNRFLAERTGGTYSTLKVQPAELEDSGVYFCASSQEGRAGNTIYFGEGSWLTVV.

This clone was detected only a few times. CDR3 in DNA: TGTGCCAGCAGCTTAAATGCCAACCTCGGCGAGCAGTACTTC. Translated: CASSLNANLGEQYF. The rearrangement uses TRBV7-3 and TRBJ2-7; no reliable D call. The CDR3 has 14 amino acids. V lost 1 base to trimming and J lost 6 bases, with 13 bases between them. Germline V CDR1 and CDR2: SGHTA, FQGTGA.

The V call is TRBV9, the J call TRBJ2-1, with 8 bases identical to TRBD2. The V segment lost 3 bases and the J segment 1 base; nucleotides outside the gene matches: 9. The CDR3 length is 17 residues. Per germline, CDR1 SGDLS and CDR2 YYNGEE. CDR3 residues: CASSALGGRPSYNEQFF. The DNA for the CDR3 is TGTGCCAGCAGCGCCTTGGGCGGGAGGCCTTCCTACAATGAGCAGTTCTTC.

This chain joins TRBV11-3 and TRBJ1-1; D call uncertain. CDR3 length: 15 amino acids. V shed 4 bases and J shed 4 bases, with 16 bases lying between them. Germline loops: CDR1 SGHNT, CDR2 YENEEA. Here the CDR3 reads CASSSPIRGFTEAFF. For the CDR3, the DNA is TGTGCCAGCAGCTCACCCATACGGGGTTTCACTGAAGCTTTCTTT.

V is TRBV4-1 and J is TRBJ2-5, with 8 bases lining up with TRBD1. The V and J ends lost 3 bases and 4 bases, in that order; junction bases with no gene match: 7. This CDR3 spans 15 amino acids. The germline CDR1 and CDR2 sequences are MGHRA and YSYEKL. The DNA of the CDR3 is TGCGCCAGCAGCCAGAGCCCACAGGGGGGAGAGACCCAGTACTTC. It specifies CASSQSPQGGETQYF.

In this sample, this clone turned up once. V gene TRBV27 combines with J gene TRBJ2-5; 7 nucleotides agree with TRBD1. The J call is in doubt because the DNA end fits TRBJ2-7 better. CDR3 size: 14 residues. Germline V gene sequence: CDR1 MNHEY, CDR2 SMNVEV (reference sequence). Here the CDR3 DNA reads TGTGCCAGCAGTCTCAGACAGGGCTCCTACGAGCAGTACTTC. Protein: CASSLRQGSYEQYF.

CDR3 DNA: TGTGCCAGCAGCTTACAGGGGAGGGAGACCCAGTACTTC. Translating it yields CASSLQGRETQYF. V gene TRBV5-4 combines with J gene TRBJ2-5, with D possibly matching TRBD1 (7 bases). The CDR3 extends over 13 amino acids. Germline V lookup: CDR1 SGHNT, CDR2 YYREEE (reference sequence). Trimming pared 2 bases from V and 5 bases from J, leaving 10 bases between. Full variable domain (rest looked up from reference TRBV5-4 and TRBJ2-5): ETGVTQSPTHLIKTRGQQVTLRCSSQSGHNTVSWYQQALGQGPQFIFQYYREEENGRGNFPPRFSGLQFPNYSSELNVNALELDDSALYLCASSLQGRETQYFGPGTRLLVL.

The chain uses TRBV7-9 and TRBJ1-2; 11 nucleotides match TRBD1. The CDR3 sequence is 15 residues long. The V segment lost 3 bases and the J segment 2 bases; nucleotides outside the gene matches: 2. CDR1 and CDR2 (germline): SEHNR, FQNEAQ (reference sequence). The CDR3 DNA reads TGTGCCAGCAGCTTTGGACAGGGGGCAAACTATGGCTACACCTTC. Encoded protein: CASSFGQGANYGYTF.